These 18 T cell receptor beta chains were sequenced from one sample in a study of response to subunit inactivated influenza vaccine. TCRdb called the RT-PCR reads again in MiXCR, with one record for every CDR3 protein. Of 500,000 to 600,000 distinct CDR3 sequences in the sample, about 15% are singletons; the top ten hold approximately 3%. The sequences come from CD4+ T cells sorted from PBMCs, collected around 2 years after vaccination. The receptor source for this set is a man between 50 and 69 years old who received an inactivated influenza vaccine.

This clonotype was seen only a few times. The chain links TRBV20-1 to TRBJ2-7, with D unclear. In germline, CDR1 is DFQATT, CDR2 SNEGSKA (reference sequence). The CDR3 totals 10 residues. The CDR3 DNA reads TGCAGCGCTGGAGACTACGAGCAGTACTTC. Protein: CSAGDYEQYF.

V and J are TRBV12-3 or TRBV12-4 and TRBJ1-6, with D possibly TRBD1 on 6 matching bases. This CDR3 contains 13 residues. Trimming stripped 6 bases from V and 7 bases from J, with 10 bases between. CDR3 protein: CASSGQPNSPLHF. For the CDR3, the DNA is TGTGCCAGCAGCGGACAGCCGAATTCACCCCTCCACTTT.

This clonotype was seen more than once but under ten times. This sequence joins TRBV29-1 and TRBJ1-1; 8 positions match TRBD1. Germline V gene lookup returns CDR1 SQVTM and CDR2 ANQGSEA. CDR3 length: 17 residues. The junction had 15 bases not matched to a gene; V was cut back by 6 bases and J by 0 bases. The CDR3: CSVAHRGGYTMNTEAFF. The CDR3 nucleotides read TGCAGCGTGGCCCACAGGGGGGGATATACTATGAACACTGAAGCTTTCTTT.

This clonotype was counted between two and nine times. The chain is built from TRBV6-4 and TRBJ2-3, with no clear D. V was clipped by 6 bases and J by 5 bases, with 6 bases between them. Looked up from germline, CDR1 is MRHNA and CDR2 is SNTAGT. The CDR3 totals 11 residues. CDR3 in DNA: TGTGCCAGCAGGGCTGGAGATACGCAGTATTTT. It codes for CASRAGDTQYF.

This clonotype came up many times. The rearrangement joins TRBV7-8 to TRBJ2-1, with D possibly matching TRBD2 (5 bases). Germline-derived CDR1 and CDR2 are SGHVS and FQNEAQ. V was pared by 1 base and J by 4 bases, with 11 bases between. The CDR3 consists of 15 residues. The CDR3 nucleotides are TGTGCCAGCAGCTTAGGGGGTAGCGTGTACAATGAGCAGTTCTTC. It codes for CASSLGGSVYNEQFF.

This clonotype appeared a few times. The chain joins TRBV4-1 to TRBJ1-1; unclear D gene. This CDR3 has 14 residues. Germline lookup yields CDR1 MGHRA and CDR2 YSYEKL. The V gene lost 4 bases and the J gene lost 1 base, with 10 bases spanning the gap. The CDR3 nucleotides read TGCGCCAGCAGCCCTCGTGGGTGGAACACTGAAGCTTTCTTT. Its protein is CASSPRGWNTEAFF.

The CDR3 is CASSKTSGATDTQYF. CDR3 sequence (DNA): TGTGCCAGCAGCAAGACTAGCGGGGCCACAGATACGCAGTATTTT. This chain links TRBV5-4 with TRBJ2-3; TRBD2 matches at 11 bases. The trim removed 4 bases at V and 2 bases at J, leaving 3 bases unmatched. CDR1 and CDR2 from the germline V gene are SGHNT and YYREEE (reference sequence). The CDR3 contains 15 residues.

This clonotype came up many times. This sequence joins TRBV3-1 and TRBJ1-5, with 8 bases aligning to TRBD1. V shed 5 bases, J shed 2 bases, and the junction held 5 bases outside the gene matches. The CDR3 consists of 15 residues. Germline CDR1 reads LGHDT; CDR2 reads YNNKEL (reference sequence). The CDR3 DNA follows: TGTGCCAGCAGCGATACAGGGGGTGGCAATCAGCCCCAGCATTTT. Translating it yields CASSDTGGGNQPQHF. The full variable domain, completed using reference TRBV3-1 and TRBJ1-5, is DTAVSQTPKYLVTQMGNDKSIKCEQNLGHDTMYWYKQDSKKFLKIMFSYNNKELIINETVPNRFSPKSPDKAHLNLHINSLELGDSAVYFCASSDTGGGNQPQHFGDGTRLSIL.

This chain uses TRBV12-5 with TRBJ2-5, with 16 positions matching TRBD2. The CDR3 contains 18 residues. J was trimmed by 3 bases and V by 5 bases; bases with no gene match: 9. Germline V lookup: CDR1 LGHNT, CDR2 FRNRAP. Here the CDR3 DNA reads TGTGCTAGTGGTCTCCTCGGGACTAGCGGGAGGGGAAAAGAGACCCAGTACTTC. Translation gives CASGLLGTSGRGKETQYF.

This clonotype showed up just a few times. CDR3: CASSGWVSGTDTQYF. Here the CDR3 DNA reads TGTGCCAGCAGTGGATGGGTTTCGGGCACAGATACGCAGTATTTT. J is TRBJ2-3 and V is TRBV6-1; D is ambiguous. This CDR3 is 15 amino acids long. Germline V CDR1 and CDR2: MNHNS, SASEGT. The V and J ends lost 4 bases and 1 base respectively, with 12 bases between them.

This clonotype was seen a few times. The genes are TRBV12-3 or TRBV12-4 and TRBJ1-1; no clear D gene. This CDR3 comprises 12 residues. The V end lost 6 bases, the J end lost 2 bases, and 7 bases lay between the germline ends. CDR3 DNA sequence: TGTGCCAGCAGAAACTTTAACACTGAAGCTTTCTTT. The encoded protein is CASRNFNTEAFF.

The CDR3 DNA sequence: TGTGCCAGCAGCTTGGTTGGGGGGGCGCGGTCTGAAGCTTTCTTT. Translation: CASSLVGGARSEAFF. J is TRBJ1-1 and V is TRBV5-5; D possibly corresponds to TRBD1 (6 bases). CDR3 length equals 15 residues. The V end was cut by 0 bases, the J end by 6 bases, with 15 bases between. Germline lookup yields CDR1 SGHKS and CDR2 YYEKEE (reference sequence).

This clonotype was seen a handful of times. The genes are TRBV4-3 and TRBJ1-3; D remains ambiguous. The CDR3 length is 14 residues. Germline-derived CDR1 and CDR2 are LGHNA and YSLEER. Trimming stripped 2 bases from V and 1 base from J, with 6 bases between. CDR3 in DNA: TGCGCCAGCAGCCAAACAGATTCTGGAAACACCATATATTTT. Translation gives CASSQTDSGNTIYF.

This CDR3 is CSSGLAGVVNEQFF. The CDR3 bases are TGCAGCTCAGGACTAGCGGGGGTGGTAAATGAGCAGTTCTTC. The chain links TRBV29-1 to TRBJ2-1, with 13 bases matching TRBD2. V trimming: 8 bases; J trimming: 7 bases; junction bases outside the gene matches: 8. The CDR3 runs to 14 residues. CDR1 is SQVTM and CDR2 is ANQGSEA in the germline V gene.

The sample holds a few counts of this clonotype. This chain links TRBV6-1 with TRBJ2-3, with TRBD2 matching 9 bases. This CDR3 has 14 residues. Germline V CDR1 and CDR2: MNHNS, SASEGT. V dropped 6 bases and J dropped 6; count of bases not matched to a gene: 7. The CDR3 protein is CASRTPSGTDTQYF. CDR3 in DNA: TGTGCCAGCAGAACCCCTAGCGGGACGGATACGCAGTATTTT.

The rearrangement links TRBV30 to TRBJ2-2; D is perhaps TRBD2 (6 bases). The CDR3 has 15 residues. Germline V lookup: CDR1 GTSNPN, CDR2 SVGIG (reference sequence). Trimming removed 1 base at V and 2 bases at J, with 11 bases between. The DNA for the CDR3 is TGTGCCTGGAGTGACCGGGACTTCAACACCGGGGAGCTGTTTTTT. Amino acids: CAWSDRDFNTGELFF.

The chain carries TRBV10-3 and TRBJ2-1; TRBD2 matches at 12 bases. The CDR3 extends over 18 amino acids. V was pared by 5 bases and J by 3 bases, with 11 bases of the junction left unmatched. Germline assignment: CDR1 ENHRY and CDR2 SYGVKD. The CDR3 sequence is CAISPGTSGPGIYNEQFF. Written as DNA, the CDR3 is TGTGCCATCAGTCCCGGGACTAGCGGGCCCGGAATCTACAATGAGCAGTTCTTC.

The table lists this clonotype with many counts. This chain links TRBV7-2 with TRBJ2-7, with 7 bases that match TRBD1. Germline loops: CDR1 SGHTA, CDR2 FQGNSA. The CDR3 loop spans 14 amino acids. V trimming: 1 base; J trimming: 4 bases; junction bases outside the gene matches: 4. The CDR3 sequence: CASSLGGTAYEQYF. The CDR3 DNA sequence: TGTGCCAGCAGCTTAGGAGGGACAGCTTACGAGCAGTACTTC. The variable domain in full, with the rest retrieved from reference TRBV7-2 and TRBJ2-7, is GAGVSQSPSNKVTEKGKDVELRCDPISGHTALYWYRQSLGQGLEFLIYFQGNSAPDKSGLPSDRFSAERTGGSVSTLTIQRTQQEDSAVYLCASSLGGTAYEQYFGPGTRLTVT.